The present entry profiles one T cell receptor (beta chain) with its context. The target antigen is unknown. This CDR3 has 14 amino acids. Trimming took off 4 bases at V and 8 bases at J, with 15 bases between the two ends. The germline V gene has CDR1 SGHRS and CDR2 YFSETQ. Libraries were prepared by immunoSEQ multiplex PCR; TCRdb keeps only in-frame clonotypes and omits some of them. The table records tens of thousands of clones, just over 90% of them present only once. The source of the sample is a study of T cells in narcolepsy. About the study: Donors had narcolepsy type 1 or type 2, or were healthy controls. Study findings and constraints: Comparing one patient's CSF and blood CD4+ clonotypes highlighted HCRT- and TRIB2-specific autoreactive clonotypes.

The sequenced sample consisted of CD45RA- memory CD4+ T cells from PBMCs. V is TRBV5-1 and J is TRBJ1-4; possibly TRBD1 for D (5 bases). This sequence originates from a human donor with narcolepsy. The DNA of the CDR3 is TGCGCCAGCAGCCTCTCTCGGGGCGACGAAAAACTGTTTTTT. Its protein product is CASSLSRGDEKLFF.